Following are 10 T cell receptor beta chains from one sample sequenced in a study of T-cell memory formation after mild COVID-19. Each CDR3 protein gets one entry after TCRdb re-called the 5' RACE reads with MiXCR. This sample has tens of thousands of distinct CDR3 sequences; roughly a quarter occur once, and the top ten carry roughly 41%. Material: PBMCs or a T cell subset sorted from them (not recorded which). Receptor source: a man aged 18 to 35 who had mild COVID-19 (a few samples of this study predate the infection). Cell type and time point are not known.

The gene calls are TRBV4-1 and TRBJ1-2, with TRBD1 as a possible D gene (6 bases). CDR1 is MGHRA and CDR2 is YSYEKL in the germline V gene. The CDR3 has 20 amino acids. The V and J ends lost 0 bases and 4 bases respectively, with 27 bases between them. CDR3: CASSQDVGDPHTGKSYGYTF. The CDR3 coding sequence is TGCGCCAGCAGCCAAGATGTGGGTGACCCACACACAGGGAAGTCCTATGGCTACACCTTC.

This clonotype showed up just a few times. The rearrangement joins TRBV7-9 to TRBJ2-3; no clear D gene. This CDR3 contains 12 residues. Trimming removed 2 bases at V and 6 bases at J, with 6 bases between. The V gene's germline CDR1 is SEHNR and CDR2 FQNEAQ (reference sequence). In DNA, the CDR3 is TGTGCCAGCAGCTTATTTGGGGATACGCAGTATTTT. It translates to CASSLFGDTQYF.

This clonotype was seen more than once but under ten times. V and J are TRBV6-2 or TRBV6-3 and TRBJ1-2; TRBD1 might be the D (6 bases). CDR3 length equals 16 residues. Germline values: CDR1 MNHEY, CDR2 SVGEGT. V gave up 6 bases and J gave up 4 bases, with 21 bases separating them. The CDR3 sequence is CASSQDGTTGFYGYTF. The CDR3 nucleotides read TGTGCCAGCAGCCAAGACGGGACAACGGGCTTCTATGGCTACACCTTC.

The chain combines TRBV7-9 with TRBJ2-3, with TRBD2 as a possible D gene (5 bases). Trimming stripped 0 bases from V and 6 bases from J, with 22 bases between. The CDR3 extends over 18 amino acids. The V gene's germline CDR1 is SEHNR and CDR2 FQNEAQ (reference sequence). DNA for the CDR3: TGTGCCAGCAGCTTAGCGCGAGGGAGAACAAGTGATCCGGATACGCAGTATTTT. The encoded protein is CASSLARGRTSDPDTQYF. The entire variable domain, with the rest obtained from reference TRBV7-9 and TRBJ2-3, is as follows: DTGVSQNPRHKITKRGQNVTFRCDPISEHNRLYWYRQTLGQGPEFLTYFQNEAQLEKSRLLSDRFSAERPKGSFSTLEIQRTEQGDSAMYLCASSLARGRTSDPDTQYFGPGTRLTVL.

CDR3 nucleotide sequence: TGTGCCACCAGCAGAGCAGGGGGTATCGGTGGCTACACCTTC. This translates into CATSRAGGIGGYTF. This chain uses TRBV15 with TRBJ1-2, with 7 positions matching TRBD1. The CDR3 contains 14 residues. V lost 1 base and J lost 7; bases outside the gene matches: 6. Germline CDR1 is LNHNV and CDR2 is YYDKDF (reference sequence).

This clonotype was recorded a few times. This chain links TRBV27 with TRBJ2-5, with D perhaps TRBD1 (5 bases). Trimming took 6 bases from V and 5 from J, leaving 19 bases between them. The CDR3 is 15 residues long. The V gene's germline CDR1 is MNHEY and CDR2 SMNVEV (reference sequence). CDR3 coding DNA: TGTGCCAGCAGAATTTCAGGGTCCCCTCGGGAGACCCAGTACTTC. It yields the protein CASRISGSPRETQYF.

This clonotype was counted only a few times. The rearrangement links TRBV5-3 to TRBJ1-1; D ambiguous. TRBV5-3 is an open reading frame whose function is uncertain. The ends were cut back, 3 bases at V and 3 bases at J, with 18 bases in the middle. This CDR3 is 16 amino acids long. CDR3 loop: CARSSRSPGKDTEAFF. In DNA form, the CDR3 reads TGTGCCAGAAGCTCTAGGTCGCCGGGGAAGGACACTGAAGCTTTCTTT.

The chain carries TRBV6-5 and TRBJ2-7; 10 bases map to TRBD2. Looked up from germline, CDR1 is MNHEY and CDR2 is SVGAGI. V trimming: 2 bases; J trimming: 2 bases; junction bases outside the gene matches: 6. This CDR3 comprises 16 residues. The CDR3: CASSYGSGGIPYEQYF. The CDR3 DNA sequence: TGTGCCAGCAGTTACGGTAGCGGGGGGATCCCCTACGAGCAGTACTTC.

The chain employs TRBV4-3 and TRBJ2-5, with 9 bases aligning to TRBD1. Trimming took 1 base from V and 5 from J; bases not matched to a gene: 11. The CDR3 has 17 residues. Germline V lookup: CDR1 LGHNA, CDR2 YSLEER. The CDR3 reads CASSQAGPGQGAETQYF. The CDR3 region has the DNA TGCGCCAGCAGCCAAGCCGGACCGGGACAGGGTGCGGAGACCCAGTACTTC.

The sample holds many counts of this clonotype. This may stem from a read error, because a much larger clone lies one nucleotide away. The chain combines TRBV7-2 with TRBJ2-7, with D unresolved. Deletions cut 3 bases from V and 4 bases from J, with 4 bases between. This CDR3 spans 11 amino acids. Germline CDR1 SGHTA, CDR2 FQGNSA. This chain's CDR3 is CASSFRYEQYF. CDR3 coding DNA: TGTGCCAGCAGCTTTCGGTACGAGCAGTACTTC.